The clone carrying this T cell receptor beta chain was recorded a few times. Antigen unknown. The data are from a study of beta chain features in type 1 diabetes. The CDR3 extends over 16 amino acids. The germline V gene encodes CDR1 MNHEY and CDR2 SMNVEV (reference sequence). Losses at the gene ends were 3 bases for V and 1 base for J; bases not matched to a gene: 5. Study-level points and caveats: Patients with type 1 diabetes showed fewer VDJ junction insertions and more deletions. Sequencing the cDNA could make cells with high TCR expression show up more than they should.

Since all of the isolated RNA was reverse transcribed, expressed TCRB transcripts were what got sequenced. Profiling relied on immunoSEQ multiplex PCR, and the TCRdb table lists in-frame clones only, not all of them. This table holds 300,000 to 350,000 clones, 6.5% to 10% found once. Sequenced: central memory CD4+ T cells from blood. The chain links TRBV27 to TRBJ2-3; 9 nucleotides align to TRBD2. This clonotype was sampled from a woman aged 18-29 years in good health. The CDR3 reads CASSFSGRPRTDTQYF. The CDR3 DNA is TGTGCCAGCAGTTTCAGCGGGAGGCCACGCACAGATACGCAGTATTTT.